This TCR beta chain came from a study of cytotoxic CD8 clonotypes in ibrutinib-treated CLL. Study context: There were about a dozen relapsed/refractory patients and roughly 15 treatment-naive patients, and fewer than 18 were IGHV unmutated. Partial response was seen in approximately 24 patients and complete response in 2; after median around 69 months, about 14 stayed remitted, roughly twelve progressed. Mean productive templates were around 260,000; mean productive rearrangements were around 86,000.

Study conclusions and caveats: There were few public clonotypes, and on treatment they contracted or stayed stable.

The CDR3 is 13 amino acids. Trimming pared 0 bases from V and 8 bases from J, leaving 8 bases between. Germline assignment: CDR1 MRHNA and CDR2 SNTAGT. Details on this clone: Its antigen remains unknown.

TCRdb's copy holds only in-frame clones and misses some; the assay was immunoSEQ multiplex PCR. The sample has approximately 130,000 clones; around four fifths are singletons. This sample comprised PBMCs, obtained after 24 months of ibrutinib treatment. This chain links TRBV6-4 with TRBJ2-1, with D tentatively TRBD1 or TRBD2 (6 bases each). The sequence was obtained from a human donor with chronic lymphocytic leukemia. The CDR3 loop is CASSDSGGDEQFF. The CDR3 DNA reads TGTGCCAGCAGTGACTCCGGGGGCGATGAGCAGTTCTTC.